The source of this T cell receptor beta chain is a study of blood T cell repertoires in COVID-19. Overall study: Samples taken during acute and convalescent COVID-19 were collected in the United States, Italy and Spain.

Under the authors' procedure: Using reference gene primer amplification, nucleated cell counts were estimated. Libraries were prepared by immunoSEQ multiplex PCR; TCRdb keeps only in-frame clonotypes and omits some of them. V, J and clone size reflect that table, while D and trimming were determined from the DNA. Found here are around 400,000 clones, about 87% of them singletons; the top ten hold under 3%. V was shortened by 6 bases and J by 1 base, with 13 bases between the two germline ends. Germline V lookup: CDR1 ENHRY, CDR2 SYGVKD. The CDR3 has 14 residues. The material sequenced was peripheral blood. This sequence joins TRBV10-3 and TRBJ2-7; a weak D match, TRBD2 (7 bases). This clonotype was obtained from a woman in her sixties or seventies with COVID-19, enrolled during active disease. In DNA, the CDR3 is TGTGCCATCAGGGGGGGGGCAGGGTCCTACGAGCAGTACTTC. This encodes CAIRGGAGSYEQYF.